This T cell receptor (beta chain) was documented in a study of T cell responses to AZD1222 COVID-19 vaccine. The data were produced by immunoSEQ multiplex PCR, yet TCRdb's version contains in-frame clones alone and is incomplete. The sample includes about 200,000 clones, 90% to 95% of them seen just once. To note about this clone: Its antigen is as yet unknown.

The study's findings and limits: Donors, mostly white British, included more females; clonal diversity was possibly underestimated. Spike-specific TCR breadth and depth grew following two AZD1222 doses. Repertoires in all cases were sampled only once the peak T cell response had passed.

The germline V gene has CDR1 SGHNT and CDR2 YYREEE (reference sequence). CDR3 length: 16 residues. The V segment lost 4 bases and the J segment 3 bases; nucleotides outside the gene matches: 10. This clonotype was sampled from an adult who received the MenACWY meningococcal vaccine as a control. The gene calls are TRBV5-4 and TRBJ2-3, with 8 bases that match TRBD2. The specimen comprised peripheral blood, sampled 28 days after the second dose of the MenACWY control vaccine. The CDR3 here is CASSELGLVQTDTQYF. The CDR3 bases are TGTGCCAGCAGCGAATTGGGACTAGTTCAAACAGATACGCAGTATTTT.